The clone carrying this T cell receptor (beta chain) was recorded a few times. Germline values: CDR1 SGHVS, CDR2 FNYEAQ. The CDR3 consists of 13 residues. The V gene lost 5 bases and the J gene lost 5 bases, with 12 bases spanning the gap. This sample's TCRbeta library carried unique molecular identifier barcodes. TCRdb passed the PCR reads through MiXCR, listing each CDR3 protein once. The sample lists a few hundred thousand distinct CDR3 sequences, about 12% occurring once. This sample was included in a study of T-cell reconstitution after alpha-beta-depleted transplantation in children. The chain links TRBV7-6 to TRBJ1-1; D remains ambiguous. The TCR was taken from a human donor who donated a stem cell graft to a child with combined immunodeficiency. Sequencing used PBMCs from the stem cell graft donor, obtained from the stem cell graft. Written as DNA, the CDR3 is TGTGCCAGCAGCCCCAACCAGAGAACTGAAGCTTTCTTT. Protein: CASSPNQRTEAFF. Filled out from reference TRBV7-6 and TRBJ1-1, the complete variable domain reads GAGVSQSPRYKVTKRGQDVALRCDPISGHVSLYWYRQALGQGPEFLTYFNYEAQQDKSGLPNDRFSAERPEGSISTLTIQRTEQRDSAMYRCASSPNQRTEAFFGQGTRLTVV.